The 13 T cell receptor beta chains listed next were all sequenced from one sample in a study of blood T cell repertoires in COVID-19. TCRdb's table, derived via immunoSEQ multiplex PCR, lists solely in-frame clones and lacks some. The table lists under 150,000 clones, approximately 80% of them singletons, with over 7.5% in the top ten. Sequencing input: peripheral blood. The receptors here all came from a woman between 40 and 55 years old with acute or convalescent COVID-19.

The rearrangement links TRBV5-8 to TRBJ2-1, with 14 bases lining up with TRBD2. The CDR3 is 18 residues long. J was trimmed by 2 bases and V by 0 bases; bases with no gene match: 4. Germline V gene sequence: CDR1 SGHTS, CDR2 YDEGEE. CDR3 region: CASSLEGTSGGPYNEQFF. The CDR3 region has the DNA TGTGCCAGCAGCTTGGAGGGGACTAGCGGGGGACCCTACAATGAGCAGTTCTTC.

The chain combines TRBV3-1 (or the pseudogene TRBV3-2) with TRBJ2-1; TRBD2 matches at 11 bases. With 4 bases clipped from V and 6 bases from J, the junction kept 8 bases outside the gene matches. The CDR3 contains 16 residues. Germline CDR1 LGHDT, CDR2 YNNKEL (reference sequence). The chain's CDR3 is CASSPPSGGKGNEQFF. In DNA, the CDR3 is TGTGCCAGCAGCCCACCTAGCGGGGGGAAGGGCAATGAGCAGTTCTTC.

The chain uses TRBV6-5 and TRBJ2-1; 8 bases match TRBD2. CDR1 MNHEY and CDR2 SVGAGI come from the germline V gene. CDR3 size: 14 residues. Germline trimming cut 5 bases from V and 3 bases from J; bases unmatched to any gene: 3. The CDR3 sequence is CASSRGGYYNEQFF. CDR3 sequence (DNA): TGTGCCAGCAGTCGGGGGGGCTACTACAATGAGCAGTTCTTC.

The CDR3 spells CASSQDQGAREKLFF. In nucleotides, the CDR3 is TGCGCCAGCAGCCAAGATCAGGGGGCGCGTGAAAAACTGTTTTTT. V is TRBV4-3 and J is TRBJ1-4; the match to TRBD1 covers 8 bases. This CDR3 region has 15 residues. From germline, CDR1 is LGHNA and CDR2 YSLEER. The V and J ends lost 0 bases and 7 bases, in that order; junction bases with no gene match: 4.

V and J are TRBV5-1 and TRBJ2-3; 15 bases are shared with TRBD2. The CDR3 consists of 16 residues. Germline assignment: CDR1 SGHRS and CDR2 YFSETQ. V was pared by 4 bases and J by 8 bases, with 8 bases of the junction left unmatched. The CDR3 protein is CASSPGTSGGSVTQYF. CDR3 nucleotide sequence: TGCGCCAGCAGCCCCGGGACTAGCGGGGGGTCTGTTACGCAGTATTTT.

The chain employs TRBV27 and TRBJ2-5, with D perhaps TRBD2 (5 bases). This CDR3 contains 16 residues. Germline CDR1 MNHEY, CDR2 SMNVEV (reference sequence). V lost 0 bases to trimming and J lost 5 bases, with 16 bases between them. CDR3 nucleotide sequence: TGTGCCAGCAGTTTATCCCGCGGGTGGAAAGTGGAGACCCAGTACTTC. Amino acid sequence: CASSLSRGWKVETQYF.

V usage is TRBV19 and J usage is TRBJ2-3; a weak D match, TRBD1 (5 bases). The germline V and J ends were trimmed by 3 bases and 4 bases, with 14 bases remaining between them. Germline CDR1 and CDR2: LNHDA and SQIVND (reference sequence). The CDR3 is 15 amino acids. CDR3 in DNA: TGTGCCAGTAGTATGAGGCGAGGACAAGCAGATACGCAGTATTTT. This codes for CASSMRRGQADTQYF.

The gene calls are TRBV6-6 and TRBJ1-5; 7 nucleotides line up with TRBD1. The CDR3 totals 15 residues. Trimming cost V 6 bases and J 2 bases; bases outside gene matches: 7. CDR1 is MNHNY and CDR2 is SVGAGI in the germline V gene (reference sequence). The CDR3 loop reads CASRAQGWRNQPQHF. For the CDR3, the DNA is TGTGCCAGCAGGGCACAGGGGTGGCGCAATCAGCCCCAGCATTTT.

The V and J genes are TRBV3-1 (or the pseudogene TRBV3-2) and TRBJ2-3; the match to TRBD2 covers 15 bases. The CDR3 covers 14 residues. Germline V gene lookup returns CDR1 LGHDT and CDR2 YNNKEL (reference sequence). Trimming at V came to 8 bases and at J to 6 bases, leaving 3 bases not matched to a gene. The DNA of the CDR3 is TGTGCCAGCGGACTAGCGGGGGGGCCGGATACGCAGTATTTT. Encoded protein: CASGLAGGPDTQYF.

In its sample, this clone was seen a few times. The chain combines TRBV5-6 with TRBJ1-6; D is perhaps TRBD1 (6 bases). Germline CDR1 reads SGHDT; CDR2 reads YYEEEE. Deletions cut 4 bases from V and 9 bases from J, with 14 bases between. This CDR3 has 14 residues. The chain's CDR3 is CASSRGGKGSPLHF. CDR3 nucleotide sequence: TGTGCCAGCAGCAGGGGGGGCAAAGGTTCACCCCTCCACTTT.

The chain has TRBV7-2 and TRBJ2-3; TRBD1 is a possible D gene (7 bases). Deletions cut 3 bases from V and 6 bases from J, with 22 bases between. Per germline, CDR1 SGHTA and CDR2 FQGNSA. This CDR3 is 17 amino acids long. CDR3 bases: TGTGCCAGCAGCTTCGCCACCGGAGGGGGCTCGAGGGATACGCAGTATTTT. Its translation: CASSFATGGGSRDTQYF.

This clone was recorded a few times. V usage is TRBV6-5 and J usage is TRBJ1-1; TRBD1 matches at 8 bases. The germline V gene encodes CDR1 MNHEY and CDR2 SVGAGI. The V and J ends lost 8 bases and 2 bases, in that order; junction bases with no gene match: 10. The CDR3 totals 15 residues. CDR3 loop: CASGMTGQANTEAFF. The CDR3 DNA is TGTGCCAGCGGGATGACGGGACAGGCAAACACTGAAGCTTTCTTT.

The rearrangement joins TRBV5-6 to TRBJ1-6; no clear D gene. Germline V gene data show CDR1 as SGHDT and CDR2 as YYEEEE. V lost 0 bases and J 6 bases, leaving 13 bases between the germline ends. CDR3 length equals 16 residues. The CDR3 DNA sequence: TGTGCCAGCAGCTTGGCGGCGGGATTAGGTAATTCACCCCTCCACTTT. It codes for CASSLAAGLGNSPLHF.